This entry describes one T cell receptor beta chain. Sequence at one end of the junction differs from germline and may be a read error. In germline, CDR1 is MDHEN, CDR2 SYDVKM. The CDR3 has 13 amino acids. The data were taken from a study of response to subunit inactivated influenza vaccine. TCRdb re-called the RT-PCR reads with MiXCR, one entry per CDR3 protein. The repertoire has about 310,000 distinct CDR3 sequences, 21% of them found once; the top ten carry roughly 10%. V usage is TRBV28 and J usage is TRBJ2-1, with D hard to call. The receptor's source is a man aged 50 to 69 who received an inactivated influenza vaccine. Sequences were derived from PBMCs from blood, sampled about 19 months after vaccination. CDR3 protein: CASSPPGYNERFF. For the CDR3, the DNA is TGTGCCAGCAGTCCCCCCGGCTACAATGAGCGGTTCTTC.